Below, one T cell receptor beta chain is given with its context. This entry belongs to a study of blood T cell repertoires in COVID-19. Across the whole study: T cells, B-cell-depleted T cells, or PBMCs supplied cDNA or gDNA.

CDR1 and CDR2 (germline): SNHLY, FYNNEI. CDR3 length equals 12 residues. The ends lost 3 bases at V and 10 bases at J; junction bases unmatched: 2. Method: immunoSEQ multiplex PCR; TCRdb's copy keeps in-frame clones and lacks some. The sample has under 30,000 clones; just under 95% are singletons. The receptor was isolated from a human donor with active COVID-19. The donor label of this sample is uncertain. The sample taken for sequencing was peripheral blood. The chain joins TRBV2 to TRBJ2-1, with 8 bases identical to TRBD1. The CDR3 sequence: CASSDRGLEQFF. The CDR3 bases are TGTGCCAGCAGTGACAGGGGGCTGGAGCAGTTCTTC.